This T cell receptor (beta chain) came from a study of neurological immune-mediated disorders. Study-level points and caveats: Across subjects, expanded clones had no CDR3 amino acid sequences in common, pointing to private repertoires in all groups. HTLV-1-associated myelopathy ranked highest for TCR clonal expansion and multiple sclerosis lowest, beneath healthy controls.

This CDR3 spans 14 amino acids. J gave up 4 bases and V 4 bases, and 5 bases lay outside the gene matches. Germline CDR1 LGHNA, CDR2 YSLEER. This clonotype occurred a few times. What it recognizes is unknown. The cDNA was produced through 5'RACE with 10-nucleotide random UMIs. MiXCR, run by TCRdb on the 5' RACE reads, gives a single entry per CDR3 protein. Here the sample spans roughly 17,000 distinct CDR3 sequences, approximately 8.8% being singletons. This chain links TRBV4-3 with TRBJ2-7, with 9 bases aligning to TRBD2. The sequence was obtained from a man aged 50 to 59 in good health. The sample comprised CD8+ T cells from blood. The DNA for the CDR3 is TGCGCCAGCAGCCCGGGACTAGCCGCTTACGAGCAGTACTTC. This translates into CASSPGLAAYEQYF.